Sequencing of this T cell receptor beta chain was carried out in a study of T cell responses to AZD1222 COVID-19 vaccine. Findings of the study overall: Only a handful of AZD1222 recipients tested seropositive at baseline.

The germline V gene has CDR1 SGHDN and CDR2 FVKESK. The V and J ends lost 3 bases and 4 bases respectively, with 8 bases between them. The CDR3 spans 13 residues. As to this clone: What it binds is not known.

The method was immunoSEQ multiplex PCR; TCRdb's version includes in-frame clones alone and lacks a portion of them. The sample shows some 150,000 clones, more than 90% of them seen only once. The sample consisted of peripheral blood, taken on day 0 of AZD1222 vaccination. The rearrangement joins TRBV14 to TRBJ2-3; no reliable D call. This sequence was found in an adult in good health. In DNA form, the CDR3 reads TGTGCCAGCAGCCAGAATTGGCCAGATACGCAGTATTTT. This translates into CASSQNWPDTQYF.